The clone carrying this T cell receptor beta chain was detected a few times. Its antigen remains unknown. The source of the sample is a study of identical twins. TCRdb fed the 5' RACE reads into MiXCR, producing one record per CDR3 protein. This sample has under 450,000 distinct CDR3 sequences, with 18% found just once. The CDR3 is made up of 15 amino acids. V lost 0 bases and J lost 8; bases outside the gene matches: 8. Germline assignment: CDR1 SGHTA and CDR2 FQGNSA. Study observations and caveats: Cross-sectional statistics, not tracking of the same donors, supported the conclusions.

The rearrangement uses TRBV7-2 and TRBJ2-3; the match to TRBD2 covers 7 bases. The receptor comes from a man in his fifties in good health. Sequences were obtained from naive T cells sorted from blood. The CDR3 loop reads CASSLAAGSGGTQYF. As DNA, the CDR3 is TGTGCCAGCAGCTTAGCGGCGGGTTCGGGGGGTACGCAGTATTTT.